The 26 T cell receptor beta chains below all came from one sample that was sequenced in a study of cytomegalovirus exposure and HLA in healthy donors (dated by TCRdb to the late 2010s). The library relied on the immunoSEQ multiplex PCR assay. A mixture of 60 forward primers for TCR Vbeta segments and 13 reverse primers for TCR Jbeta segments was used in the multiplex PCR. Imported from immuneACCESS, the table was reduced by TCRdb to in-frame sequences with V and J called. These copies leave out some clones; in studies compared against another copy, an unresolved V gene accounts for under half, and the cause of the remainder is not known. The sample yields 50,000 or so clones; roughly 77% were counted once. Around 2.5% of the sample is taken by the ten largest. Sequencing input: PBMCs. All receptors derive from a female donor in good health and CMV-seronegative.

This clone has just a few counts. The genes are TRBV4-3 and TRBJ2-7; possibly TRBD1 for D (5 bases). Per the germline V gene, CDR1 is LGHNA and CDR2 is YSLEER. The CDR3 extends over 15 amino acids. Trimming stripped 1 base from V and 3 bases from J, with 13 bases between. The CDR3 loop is CASSQARTLFYEQYF. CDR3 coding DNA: TGCGCCAGCAGCCAAGCGAGGACACTATTCTACGAGCAGTACTTC.

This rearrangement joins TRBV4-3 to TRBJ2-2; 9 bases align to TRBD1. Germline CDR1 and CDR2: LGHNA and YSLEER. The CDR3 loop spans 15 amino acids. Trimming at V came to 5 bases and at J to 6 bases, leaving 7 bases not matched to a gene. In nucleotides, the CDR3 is TGCGCCAGCAGCTCCGCCGGGACAGGGTCCGGGGAGCTGTTTTTT. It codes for CASSSAGTGSGELFF.

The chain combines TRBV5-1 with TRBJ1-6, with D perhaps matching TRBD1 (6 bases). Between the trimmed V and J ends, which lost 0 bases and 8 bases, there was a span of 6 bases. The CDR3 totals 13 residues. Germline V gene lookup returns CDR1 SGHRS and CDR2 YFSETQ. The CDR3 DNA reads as TGCGCCAGCAGCTTGGAGGGGGATTCACCCCTCCACTTT. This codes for CASSLEGDSPLHF.

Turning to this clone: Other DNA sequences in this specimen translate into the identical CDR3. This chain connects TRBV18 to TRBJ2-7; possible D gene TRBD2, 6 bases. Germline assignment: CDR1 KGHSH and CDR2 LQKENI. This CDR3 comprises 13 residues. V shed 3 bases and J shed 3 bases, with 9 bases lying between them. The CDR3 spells CASSPGLHYEQYF. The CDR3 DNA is TGTGCCAGCTCACCGGGACTCCACTACGAGCAGTACTTC.

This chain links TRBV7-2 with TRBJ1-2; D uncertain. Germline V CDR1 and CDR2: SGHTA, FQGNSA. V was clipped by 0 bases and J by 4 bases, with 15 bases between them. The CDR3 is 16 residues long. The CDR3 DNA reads TGTGCCAGCAGCTTAGCAAGAGGGCAGAACTTCTATGGCTACACCTTC. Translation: CASSLARGQNFYGYTF.

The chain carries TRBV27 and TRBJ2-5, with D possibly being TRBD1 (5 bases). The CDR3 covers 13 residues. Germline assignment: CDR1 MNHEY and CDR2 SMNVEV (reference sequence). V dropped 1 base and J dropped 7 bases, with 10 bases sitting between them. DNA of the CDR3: TGTGCCAGCAGTTTATTGAGCCAGGGGACCCAGTACTTC. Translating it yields CASSLLSQGTQYF.

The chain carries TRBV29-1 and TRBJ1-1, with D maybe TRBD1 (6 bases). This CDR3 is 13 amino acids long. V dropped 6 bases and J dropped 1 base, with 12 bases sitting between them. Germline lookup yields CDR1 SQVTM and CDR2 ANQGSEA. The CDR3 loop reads CSVILGGNTEAFF. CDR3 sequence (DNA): TGCAGCGTAATATTAGGGGGGAACACTGAAGCTTTCTTT. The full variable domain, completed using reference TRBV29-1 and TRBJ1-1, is SAVISQKPSRDICQRGTSLTIQCQVDSQVTMMFWYRQQPGQSLTLIATANQGSEATYESGFVIDKFPISRPNLTFSTLTVSNMSPEDSSIYLCSVILGGNTEAFFGQGTRLTVV.

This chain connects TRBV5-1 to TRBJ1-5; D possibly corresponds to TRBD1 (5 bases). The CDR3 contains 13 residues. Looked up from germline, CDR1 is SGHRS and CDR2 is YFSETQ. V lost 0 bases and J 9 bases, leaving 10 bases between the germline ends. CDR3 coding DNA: TGCGCCAGCAGCTTGGAGTCAGGGATGCCCCAGCATTTT. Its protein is CASSLESGMPQHF.

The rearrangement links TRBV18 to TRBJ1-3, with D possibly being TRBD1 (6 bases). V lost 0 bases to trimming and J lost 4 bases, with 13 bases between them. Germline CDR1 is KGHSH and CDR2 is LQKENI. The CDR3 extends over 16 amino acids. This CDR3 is CASSPPGTMGGNTIYF. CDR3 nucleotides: TGTGCCAGCTCACCACCCGGGACAATGGGGGGAAACACCATATATTTT.

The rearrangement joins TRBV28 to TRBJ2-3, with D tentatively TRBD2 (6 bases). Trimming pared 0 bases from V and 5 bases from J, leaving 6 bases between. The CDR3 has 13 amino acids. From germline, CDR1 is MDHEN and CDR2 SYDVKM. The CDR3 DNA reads TGTGCCAGCAGTTTATGGGGAGGAGATACGCAGTATTTT. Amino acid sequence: CASSLWGGDTQYF.

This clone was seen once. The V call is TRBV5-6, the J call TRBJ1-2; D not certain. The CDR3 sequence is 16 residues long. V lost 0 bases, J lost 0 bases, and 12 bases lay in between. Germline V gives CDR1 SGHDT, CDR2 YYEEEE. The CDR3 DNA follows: TGTGCCAGCAGCTTGGGGTCAGGCCCAGCTAACTATGGCTACACCTTC. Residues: CASSLGSGPANYGYTF.

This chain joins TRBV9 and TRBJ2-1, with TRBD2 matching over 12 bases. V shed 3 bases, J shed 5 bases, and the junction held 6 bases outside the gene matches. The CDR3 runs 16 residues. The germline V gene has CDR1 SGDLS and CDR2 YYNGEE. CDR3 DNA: TGTGCCAGCAGCGCCCCTCTAGCGGGGGGGGACAATGAGCAGTTCTTC. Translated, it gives CASSAPLAGGDNEQFF. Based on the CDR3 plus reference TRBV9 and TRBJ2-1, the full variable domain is DSGVTQTPKHLITATGQRVTLRCSPRSGDLSVYWYQQSLDQGLQFLIQYYNGEERAKGNILERFSAQQFPDLHSELNLSSLELGDSALYFCASSAPLAGGDNEQFFGPGTRLTVL.

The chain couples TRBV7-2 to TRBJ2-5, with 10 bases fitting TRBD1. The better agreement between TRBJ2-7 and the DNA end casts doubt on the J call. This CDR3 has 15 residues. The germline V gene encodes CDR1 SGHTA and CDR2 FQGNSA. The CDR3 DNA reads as TGTGCCAGCAGCATACGACAGGGGGCGGGATACGAGCAGTACTTC. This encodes CASSIRQGAGYEQYF.

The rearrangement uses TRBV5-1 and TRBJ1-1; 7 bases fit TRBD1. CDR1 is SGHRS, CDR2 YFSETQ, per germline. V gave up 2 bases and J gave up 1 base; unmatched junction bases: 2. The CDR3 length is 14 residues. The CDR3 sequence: CASSFDRANTEAFF. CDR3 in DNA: TGCGCCAGCAGCTTCGACAGGGCGAACACTGAAGCTTTCTTT.

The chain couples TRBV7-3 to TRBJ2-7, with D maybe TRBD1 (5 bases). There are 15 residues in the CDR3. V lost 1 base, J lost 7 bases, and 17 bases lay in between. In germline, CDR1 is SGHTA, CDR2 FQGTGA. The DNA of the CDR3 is TGTGCCAGCAGCTTAAATGGTGGGCAGGGTGGAGAGCAGTACTTC. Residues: CASSLNGGQGGEQYF.

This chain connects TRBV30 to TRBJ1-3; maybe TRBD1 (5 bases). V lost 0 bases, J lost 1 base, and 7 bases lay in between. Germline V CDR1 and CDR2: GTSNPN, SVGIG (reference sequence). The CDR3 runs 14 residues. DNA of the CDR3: TGTGCCTGGAGTGTACCAGGGTCTGGAAACACCATATATTTT. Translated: CAWSVPGSGNTIYF.

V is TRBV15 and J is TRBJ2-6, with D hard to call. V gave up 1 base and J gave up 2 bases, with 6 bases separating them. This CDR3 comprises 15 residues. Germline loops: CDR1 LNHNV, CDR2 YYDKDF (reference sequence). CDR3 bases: TGTGCCACCAGCAGAGGAACAGCTGGGGCCAACGTCCTGACTTTC. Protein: CATSRGTAGANVLTF.

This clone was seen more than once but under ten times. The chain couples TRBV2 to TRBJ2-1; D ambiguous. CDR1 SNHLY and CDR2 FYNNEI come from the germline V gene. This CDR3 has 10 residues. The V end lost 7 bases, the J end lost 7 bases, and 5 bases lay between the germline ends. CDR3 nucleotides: TGTGCCAGCAAGCGAAATGAGCAGTTCTTC. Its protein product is CASKRNEQFF.

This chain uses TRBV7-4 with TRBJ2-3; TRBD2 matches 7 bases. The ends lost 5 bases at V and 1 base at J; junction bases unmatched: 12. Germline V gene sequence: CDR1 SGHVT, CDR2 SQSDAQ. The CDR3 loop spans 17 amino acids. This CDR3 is CASSRSSGRAGTDTQYF. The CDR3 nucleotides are TGTGCCAGCAGCCGCTCATCGGGGAGGGCTGGCACAGATACGCAGTATTTT.

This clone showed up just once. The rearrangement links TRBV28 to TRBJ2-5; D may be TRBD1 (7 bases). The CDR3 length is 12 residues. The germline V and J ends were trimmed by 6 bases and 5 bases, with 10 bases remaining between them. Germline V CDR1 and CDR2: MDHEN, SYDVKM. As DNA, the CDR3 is TGTGCCAGCAGATCAGGGGGGGAGACCCAGTACTTC. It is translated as CASRSGGETQYF.

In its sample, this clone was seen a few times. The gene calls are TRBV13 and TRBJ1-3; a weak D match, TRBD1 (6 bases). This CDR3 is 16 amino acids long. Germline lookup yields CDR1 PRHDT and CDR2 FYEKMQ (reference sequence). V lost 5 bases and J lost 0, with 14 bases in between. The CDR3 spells CASSQTSGASGNTIYF. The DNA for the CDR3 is TGTGCCAGCAGCCAAACTTCAGGGGCCTCTGGAAACACCATATATTTT.

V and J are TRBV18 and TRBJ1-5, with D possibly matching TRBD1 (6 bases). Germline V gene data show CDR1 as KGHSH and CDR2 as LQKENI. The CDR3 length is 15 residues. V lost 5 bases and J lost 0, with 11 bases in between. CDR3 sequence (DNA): TGTGCCAGCTCATCAGGGGTTTATAGCAATCAGCCCCAGCATTTT. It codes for CASSSGVYSNQPQHF.

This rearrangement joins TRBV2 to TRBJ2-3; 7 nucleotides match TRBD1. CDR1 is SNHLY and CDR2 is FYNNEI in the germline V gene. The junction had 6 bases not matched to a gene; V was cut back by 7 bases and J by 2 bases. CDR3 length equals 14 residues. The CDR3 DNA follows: TGTGCCAGCACTCCACAGGGGTACACAGATACGCAGTATTTT. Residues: CASTPQGYTDTQYF.

DNA of the CDR3: TGCGCCAGCAGCGGAGACAGCTCCTACGAGCAGTACTTC. Translated: CASSGDSSYEQYF. The chain combines TRBV5-1 with TRBJ2-7; a weak D match, TRBD1 (5 bases). Germline lookup yields CDR1 SGHRS and CDR2 YFSETQ. V lost 4 bases to trimming and J lost 0 bases, with 8 bases between them. There are 13 residues in the CDR3. Full variable domain (outside the CDR3, taken from reference TRBV5-1 and TRBJ2-7): KAGVTQTPRYLIKTRGQQVTLSCSPISGHRSVSWYQQTPGQGLQFLFEYFSETQRNKGNFPGRFSGRQFSNSRSEMNVSTLELGDSALYLCASSGDSSYEQYFGPGTRLTVT.

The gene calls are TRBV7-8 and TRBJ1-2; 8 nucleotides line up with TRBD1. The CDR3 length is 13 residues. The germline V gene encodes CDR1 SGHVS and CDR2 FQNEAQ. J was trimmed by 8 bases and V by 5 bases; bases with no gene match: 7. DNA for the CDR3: TGTGCCAGCAGCCAACGGACAGGGAAGGGCTACACCTTC. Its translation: CASSQRTGKGYTF.

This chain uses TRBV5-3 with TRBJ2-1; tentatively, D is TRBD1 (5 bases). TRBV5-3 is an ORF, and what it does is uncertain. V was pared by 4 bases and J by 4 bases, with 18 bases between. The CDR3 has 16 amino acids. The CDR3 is CARSNRQSRKYNEQFF. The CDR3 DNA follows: TGTGCCAGAAGCAATCGACAGAGCCGAAAATACAATGAGCAGTTCTTC.